This T cell receptor (beta chain) appears in the sequencing data of a study of early T cells in non-severe SARS-CoV-2 infection. Unique molecular identifiers were added to individual cDNA molecules. TCRdb ran MiXCR on the 5' RACE reads and lists one entry per CDR3 protein. The top ten hold about 6.1% of the sample, which has roughly 88,000 distinct CDR3 sequences, 12% to 15% seen once. There are a few counts of this clonotype. This CDR3 region has 11 residues. Unmatched junction bases numbered 10, after V lost 10 bases and J lost 10 bases. The V gene's germline CDR1 is MNHEY and CDR2 SVGAGI. The rearrangement links TRBV6-5 to TRBJ2-7, with 7 bases matching TRBD2. This clonotype was sampled from an adult who was a healthcare worker with PCR-confirmed SARS-CoV-2 infection or an uninfected control (not recorded which). The sequencing sample was made of whole blood. CDR3: CATWEGPVQYF. The DNA of the CDR3 is TGTGCCACATGGGAGGGTCCGGTTCAGTACTTC.